This T cell receptor (beta chain) was obtained from a study of CD8 T cells in ankylosing spondylitis. This CDR3 spans 15 amino acids. Germline CDR1 MNHNS, CDR2 SASEGT. Trimming took 11 bases from V and 5 from J; bases not matched to a gene: 13. General study points: Ankylosing spondylitis blood seemed to carry a telltale TCR beta motif made of eight or nine highly homologous variants.

For TCR beta, libraries came from quantitative 5'-RACE with molecular barcodes. TCRdb processed the 5' RACE reads anew with MiXCR; each CDR3 protein has one entry. The sample shows fewer than 450,000 distinct CDR3 sequences, roughly 17% of them seen only once. This clonotype is a singleton in its sample. The target antigen is unknown. This receptor was taken from a male donor with ankylosing spondylitis. The V gene is TRBV6-1, the J gene TRBJ2-5, with 11 bases lining up with TRBD2. The specimen was blood, either unsorted or a sorted T cell fraction (not recorded which). The CDR3 protein is CACEDSGGAGETQYF. The CDR3 coding sequence is TGTGCCTGCGAGGATAGCGGGGGGGCCGGGGAGACCCAGTACTTC.